The entry below describes one T cell receptor (beta chain). This clonotype showed up just a few times. The antigen it recognizes is unknown. The input lacks base qualities; no much larger clone sits a single base away. Amplification of TCR beta CDR3 regions was carried out from RNA transcripts. For the first round of RT-PCR on the TCR CDR3, the HTBI primer set was used together with the Qiagen OneStep RT-PCR kit. Libraries were constructed in a second round of multiplex PCR, after which size selection and purification were carried out. Sequencing of the libraries was done on an Illumina HiSeq2000 using paired-end 100 bp reads. For the original study's pipeline: SOAPnuke was used to process the raw data, removing reads that contained adapters or uncalled bases, had a mean Phred below 15, or lacked an exact match to the constant primer or identifier. COPE v1.2.5 was used to merge high-quality paired reads, and clonotypes were defined as unique nucleotide sequences. Clonotypes were aligned to IMGT TRBV, TRBD and TRBJ reference segments using MiTCR v1.1. Only V-J combinations with frequency above 0.0001, covering approximately 99% of repertoires, were analysed. A TCS score was defined as the ratio of F50 (clonal expansion) to E x V (chaos), with BLOSUM62-based TCRdist applied between CDR3 peptides within each V-J. Welch's t-statistics and random forest reduced roughly 540 V-J features to 10 to 15, which were used in a naive Bayes classifier (R e1071). Starting from the raw public reads, TCRdb applied fastp trimming at Q25, assembled clones with MiXCR and retained in-frame beta chains. All rows with the same CDR3 protein become a single entry with the most common DNA and genes. The V and J calls, along with clone size, are taken from TCRdb and not from the paper's own processing. Recorded for this sample are about 420,000 distinct CDR3 sequences; less than 20% of them occurred a single time. Approximately 8% of the sample belongs to the ten largest clones.

This entry comes from a study of T cells in Graves' hyperthyroidism and ophthalmopathy (dated by TCRdb to between 2018 and 2021). Looking at the study overall: Peripheral blood samples were taken at the time of initial diagnosis, prior to any treatment. The roughly 99 discovery patients were divided at random into training and test sets in a 7:3 ratio. To identify TCR V-J signatures that set the groups apart, the researchers used a discovery cohort of more than 95 patients, made up of approximately 43 with Graves' ophthalmopathy and 57 with stable Graves' hyperthyroidism. Thyroid tissue and blood T-cell repertoires from roughly 6 Graves' hyperthyroidism patients were also compared in the study. TCR Vbeta CDR3 sequencing of approximately 140 peripheral blood samples (over 40 ophthalmopathy, approximately 80 hyperthyroidism and roughly 17 progressor patients) is reported in the paper. Following sampling, methimazole starting at 30 mg daily was given to hyperthyroidism patients, and high-dose intravenous methylprednisolone was given to ophthalmopathy patients. An independent validation cohort of under 20 hyperthyroidism patients and about 15 patients who later progressed to ophthalmopathy tested prospective prediction of ophthalmopathy.

The germline V gene encodes CDR1 LGHNT and CDR2 FRNRAP. Including the terminal cysteine and phenylalanine, the CDR3 comprises 15 residues. Only the CDR3 portion is preserved as DNA: 45 bases, with reading frame beginning at the first base. V lost 4 bases and J lost 4 bases; the stretch between them is 14 bases long. Broader findings and caveats from the paper: Sample size was not statistically predetermined, and blinding of investigators to group allocation was not performed. Ophthalmopathy was separated from stable hyperthyroidism by a 13 V-J signature model, with over 85% sensitivity and 81% to 82% specificity obtained in cross-validation and 80%/75% obtained in testing. In validation, the model predicted progression to ophthalmopathy a median of approximately 6.6 months before onset, with about 71% sensitivity and nearly 75% specificity. Most expanded thyroid clonotypes (frequency above 0.001) were also detected in blood, suggesting blood repertoires may reflect thyroid immune responses.

Stable Graves' hyperthyroidism was defined as no progression to ophthalmopathy during 18 months of follow-up. Hyperthyroidism patients were newly diagnosed, with disease duration under 2 months, and aged 18 to 65 years. Patients with uncontrolled infections, other autoimmune diseases, pregnancy or lactation were excluded. Diagnoses were based on clinical symptoms, serum thyroxine and TRAb, thyroid ultrasound and orbital computed tomography. PBMCs were separated from roughly 9.3 ml of fresh peripheral blood using Ficoll-Paque density gradient centrifugation. Trizol reagent was used to extract total RNA, and RNA quality was then checked on an Agilent 2100 Bioanalyzer.

This chain joins TRBV12-5 to TRBJ1-3; no confident D gene assignment can be made. The receptor was isolated from a woman between 18 and 29 years old with Graves' hyperthyroidism. The sample consisted of blood. The CDR3 here reads CASGWWREKGNTIYF. In nucleotides, the sequence is TGTGCTAGTGGTTGGTGGCGGGAGAAAGGAAACACCATATATTTT.